In its sample, the clone carrying this T cell receptor beta chain was seen a few times. Its antigen is as yet unknown. The sample originates from a study of T cell repertoires in cytomegalovirus infection. Study-wide background: An indication of both CMV infection and matching HLA type came from public TCR beta signatures.

Findings and caveats of the study: The ex vivo response showed dominance by HLA-C-restricted CMV-specific TCR beta clonotypes. Based on cumulative public TCR beta family frequency, carriers of CMV plus the relevant HLA were identified.

There are 15 residues in the CDR3. The germline V gene encodes CDR1 MGHRA and CDR2 YSYEKL. Trimming pared 3 bases from V and 3 bases from J, leaving 15 bases between. TCRdb passed the reads through MiXCR, listing each CDR3 protein once. The sample has 150,000 to 200,000 distinct CDR3 sequences, about a tenth seen once. This receptor was taken from a human donor in good health (CMV status not recorded). Some clones in this sample may be carry-over from other donors' samples. What was sequenced was PBMCs. V gene TRBV4-1 combines with J gene TRBJ2-7; a possible D gene is TRBD2 (5 bases). In DNA form, the CDR3 reads TGCGCCAGCAGCCAGATTAGCGCAACCCTCTACGAGCAGTACTTC. Protein product: CASSQISATLYEQYF.